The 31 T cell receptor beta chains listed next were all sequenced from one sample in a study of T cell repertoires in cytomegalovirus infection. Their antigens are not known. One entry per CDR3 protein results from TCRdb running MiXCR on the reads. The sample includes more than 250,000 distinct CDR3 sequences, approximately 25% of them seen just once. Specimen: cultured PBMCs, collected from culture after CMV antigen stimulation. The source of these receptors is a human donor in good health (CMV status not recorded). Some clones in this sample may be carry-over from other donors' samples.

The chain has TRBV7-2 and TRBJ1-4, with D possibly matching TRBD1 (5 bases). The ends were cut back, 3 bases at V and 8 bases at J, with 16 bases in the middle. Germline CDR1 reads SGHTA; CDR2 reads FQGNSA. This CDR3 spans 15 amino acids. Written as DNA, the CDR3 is TGTGCCAGCAGCTTGTCGGGGGGGGATCGAGAAAAACTGTTTTTT. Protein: CASSLSGGDREKLFF. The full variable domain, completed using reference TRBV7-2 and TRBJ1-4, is GAGVSQSPSNKVTEKGKDVELRCDPISGHTALYWYRQSLGQGLEFLIYFQGNSAPDKSGLPSDRFSAERTGGSVSTLTIQRTQQEDSAVYLCASSLSGGDREKLFFGSGTQLSVL.

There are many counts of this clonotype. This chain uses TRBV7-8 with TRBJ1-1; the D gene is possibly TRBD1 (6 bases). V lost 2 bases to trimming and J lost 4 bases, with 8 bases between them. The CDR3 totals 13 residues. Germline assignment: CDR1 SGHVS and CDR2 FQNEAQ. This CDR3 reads CASSLPGVTEAFF. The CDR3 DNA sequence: TGTGCCAGCAGCTTACCAGGGGTCACTGAAGCTTTCTTT.

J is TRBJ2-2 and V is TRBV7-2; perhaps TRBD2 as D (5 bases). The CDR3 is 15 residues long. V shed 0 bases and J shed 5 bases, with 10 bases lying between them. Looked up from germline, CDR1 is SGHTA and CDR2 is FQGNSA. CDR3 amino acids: CASSLALQRTGELFF. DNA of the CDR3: TGTGCCAGCAGCTTAGCGCTACAGCGGACCGGGGAGCTGTTTTTT.

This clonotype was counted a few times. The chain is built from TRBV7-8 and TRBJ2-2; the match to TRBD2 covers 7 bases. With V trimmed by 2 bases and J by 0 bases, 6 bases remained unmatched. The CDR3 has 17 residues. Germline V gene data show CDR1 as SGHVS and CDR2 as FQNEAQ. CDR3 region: CASSLQLAIANTGELFF. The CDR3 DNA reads TGTGCCAGCAGCTTACAACTAGCGATCGCGAACACCGGGGAGCTGTTTTTT.

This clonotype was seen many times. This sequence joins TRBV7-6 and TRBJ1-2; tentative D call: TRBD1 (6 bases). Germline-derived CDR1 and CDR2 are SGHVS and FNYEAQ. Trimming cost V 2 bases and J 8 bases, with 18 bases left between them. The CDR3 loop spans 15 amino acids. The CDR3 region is CASSLWDNSHGGYTF. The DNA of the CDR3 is TGTGCCAGCAGCTTATGGGACAATTCTCACGGCGGCTACACCTTC.

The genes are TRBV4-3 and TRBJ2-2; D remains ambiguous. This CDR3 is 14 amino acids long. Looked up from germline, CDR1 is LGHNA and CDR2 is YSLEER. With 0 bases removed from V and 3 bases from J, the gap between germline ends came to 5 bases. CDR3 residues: CASSQDPYTGELFF. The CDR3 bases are TGCGCCAGCAGCCAAGATCCATACACCGGGGAGCTGTTTTTT.

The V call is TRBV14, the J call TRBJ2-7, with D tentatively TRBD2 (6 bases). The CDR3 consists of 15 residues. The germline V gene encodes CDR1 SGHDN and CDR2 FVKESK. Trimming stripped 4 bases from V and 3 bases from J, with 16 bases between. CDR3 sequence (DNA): TGTGCCAGCAGCCCCAATTGGGGCGGGAACTACGAGCAGTACTTC. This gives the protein CASSPNWGGNYEQYF.

CDR3 protein: CSAEGVSYEQYF. DNA for the CDR3: TGCAGCGCCGAAGGAGTCTCCTACGAGCAGTACTTC. This rearrangement joins TRBV29-1 to TRBJ2-7; D remains ambiguous. V lost 7 bases to trimming and J lost 0 bases, with 10 bases between them. The CDR3 loop spans 12 amino acids. Germline V gene lookup returns CDR1 SQVTM and CDR2 ANQGSEA.

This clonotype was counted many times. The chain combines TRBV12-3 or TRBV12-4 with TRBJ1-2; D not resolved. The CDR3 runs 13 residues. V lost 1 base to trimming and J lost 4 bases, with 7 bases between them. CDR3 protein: CASSLDAVYGYTF. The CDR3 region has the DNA TGTGCCAGCAGTTTAGATGCCGTCTATGGCTACACCTTC.

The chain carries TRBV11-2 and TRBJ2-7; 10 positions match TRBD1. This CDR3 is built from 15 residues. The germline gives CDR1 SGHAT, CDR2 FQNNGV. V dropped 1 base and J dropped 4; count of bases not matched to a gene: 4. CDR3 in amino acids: CASSLVTGGVYEQYF. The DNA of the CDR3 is TGTGCCAGCAGCTTAGTGACAGGGGGCGTTTACGAGCAGTACTTC.

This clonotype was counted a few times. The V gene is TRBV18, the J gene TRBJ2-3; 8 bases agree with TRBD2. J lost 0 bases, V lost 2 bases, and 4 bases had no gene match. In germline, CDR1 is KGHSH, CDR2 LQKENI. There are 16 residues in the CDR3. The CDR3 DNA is TGTGCCAGCTCACCATTATCTAGCGGGAGCACAGATACGCAGTATTTT. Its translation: CASSPLSSGSTDTQYF.

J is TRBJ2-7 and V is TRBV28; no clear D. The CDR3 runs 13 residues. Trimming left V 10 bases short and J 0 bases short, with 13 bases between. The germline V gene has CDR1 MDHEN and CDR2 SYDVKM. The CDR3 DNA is TGTGCCATCGAAAGTTCTATCTCCTACGAGCAGTACTTC. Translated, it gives CAIESSISYEQYF.

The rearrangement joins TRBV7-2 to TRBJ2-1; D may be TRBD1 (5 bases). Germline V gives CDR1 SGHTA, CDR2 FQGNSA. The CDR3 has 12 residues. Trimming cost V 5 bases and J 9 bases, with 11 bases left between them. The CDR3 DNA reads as TGTGCCAGCAGCCCCCGGACATTTGAGCAGTTCTTC. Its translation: CASSPRTFEQFF.

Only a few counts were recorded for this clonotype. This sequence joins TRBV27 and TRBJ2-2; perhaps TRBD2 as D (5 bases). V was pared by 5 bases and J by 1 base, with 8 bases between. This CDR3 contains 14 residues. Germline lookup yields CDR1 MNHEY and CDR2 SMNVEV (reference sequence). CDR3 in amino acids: CASSKSGNTGELFF. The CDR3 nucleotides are TGTGCCAGCAGTAAAAGCGGGAACACCGGGGAGCTGTTTTTT.

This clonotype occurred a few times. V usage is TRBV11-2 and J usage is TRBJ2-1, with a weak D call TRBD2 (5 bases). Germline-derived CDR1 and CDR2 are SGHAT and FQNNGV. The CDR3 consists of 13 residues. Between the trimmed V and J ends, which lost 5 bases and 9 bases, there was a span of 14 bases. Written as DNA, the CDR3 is TGTGCCAGCAGCCTCCTTGACTATGGTGAGCAGTTCTTC. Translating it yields CASSLLDYGEQFF. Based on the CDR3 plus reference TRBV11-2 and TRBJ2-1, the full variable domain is EAGVAQSPRYKIIEKRQSVAFWCNPISGHATLYWYQQILGQGPKLLIQFQNNGVVDDSQLPKDRFSAERLKGVDSTLKIQPAKLEDSAVYLCASSLLDYGEQFFGPGTRLTVL.

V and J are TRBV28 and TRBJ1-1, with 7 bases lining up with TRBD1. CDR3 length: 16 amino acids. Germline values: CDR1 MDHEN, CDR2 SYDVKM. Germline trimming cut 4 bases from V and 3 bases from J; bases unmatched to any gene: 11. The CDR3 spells CASSSGTASIDTEAFF. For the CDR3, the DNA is TGTGCCAGCAGTTCCGGGACAGCTTCAATCGACACTGAAGCTTTCTTT.

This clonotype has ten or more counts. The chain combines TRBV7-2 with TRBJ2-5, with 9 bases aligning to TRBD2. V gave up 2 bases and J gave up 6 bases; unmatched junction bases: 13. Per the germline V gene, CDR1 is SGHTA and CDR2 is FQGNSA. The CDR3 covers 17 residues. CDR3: CASSLSAVSGRVKTQYF. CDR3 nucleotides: TGTGCCAGCAGCTTAAGTGCGGTTAGCGGGAGAGTAAAGACCCAGTACTTC.

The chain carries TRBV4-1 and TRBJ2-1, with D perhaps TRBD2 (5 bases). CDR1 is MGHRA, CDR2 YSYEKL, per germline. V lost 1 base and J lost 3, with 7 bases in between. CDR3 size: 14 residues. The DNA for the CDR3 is TGCGCCAGCAGCCAAGTCGGACTCTACAATGAGCAGTTCTTC. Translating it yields CASSQVGLYNEQFF.

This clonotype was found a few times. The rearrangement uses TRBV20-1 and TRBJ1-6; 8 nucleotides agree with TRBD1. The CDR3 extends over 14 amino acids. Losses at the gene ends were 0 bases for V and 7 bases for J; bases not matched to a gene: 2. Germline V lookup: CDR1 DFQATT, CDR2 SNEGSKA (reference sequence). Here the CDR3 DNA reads TGCAGTGCTAGAGAGACAGGGGTAAATTCACCCCTCCACTTT. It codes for CSARETGVNSPLHF.

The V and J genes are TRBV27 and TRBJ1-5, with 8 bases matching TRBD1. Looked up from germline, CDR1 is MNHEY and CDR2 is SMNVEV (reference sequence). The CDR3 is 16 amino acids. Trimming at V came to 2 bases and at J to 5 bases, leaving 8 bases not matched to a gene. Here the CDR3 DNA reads TGTGCCAGCAGTTTACTGGGGACAGGCGGCCATCAGCCCCAGCATTTT. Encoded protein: CASSLLGTGGHQPQHF.

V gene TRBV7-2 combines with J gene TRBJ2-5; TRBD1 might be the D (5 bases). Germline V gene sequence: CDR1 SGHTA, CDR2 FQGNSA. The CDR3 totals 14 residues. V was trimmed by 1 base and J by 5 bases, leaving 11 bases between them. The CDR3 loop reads CASSLVGAGETQYF. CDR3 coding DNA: TGTGCCAGCAGCTTAGTAGGGGCAGGGGAGACCCAGTACTTC.

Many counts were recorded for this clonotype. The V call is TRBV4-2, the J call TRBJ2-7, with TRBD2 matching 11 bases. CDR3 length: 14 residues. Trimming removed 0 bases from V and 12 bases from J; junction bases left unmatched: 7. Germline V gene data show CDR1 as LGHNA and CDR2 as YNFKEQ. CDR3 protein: CASSQDSSGRAPYF. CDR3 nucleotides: TGTGCCAGCAGCCAAGATAGTAGCGGGAGGGCCCCGTACTTC.

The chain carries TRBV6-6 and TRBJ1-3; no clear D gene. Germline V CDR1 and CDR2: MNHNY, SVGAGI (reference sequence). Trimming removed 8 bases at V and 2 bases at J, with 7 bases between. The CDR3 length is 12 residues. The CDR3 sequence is CASQKAGNTIYF. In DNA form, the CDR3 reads TGTGCCAGCCAGAAAGCTGGAAACACCATATATTTT.

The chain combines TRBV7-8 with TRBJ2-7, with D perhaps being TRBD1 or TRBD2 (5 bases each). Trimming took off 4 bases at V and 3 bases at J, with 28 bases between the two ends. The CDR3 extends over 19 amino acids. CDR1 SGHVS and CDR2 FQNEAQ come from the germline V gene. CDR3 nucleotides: TGTGCCAGCAGCTCCTACCGGGGCCCGATACTCGATCCGAACTACGAGCAGTACGTC. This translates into CASSSYRGPILDPNYEQYV.

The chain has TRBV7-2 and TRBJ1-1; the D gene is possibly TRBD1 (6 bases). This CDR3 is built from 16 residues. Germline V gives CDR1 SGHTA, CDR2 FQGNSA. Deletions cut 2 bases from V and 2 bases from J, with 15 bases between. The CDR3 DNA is TGTGCCAGCAGCTTAAGGGGGGGGGTCGGAAACACTGAAGCTTTCTTT. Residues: CASSLRGGVGNTEAFF.

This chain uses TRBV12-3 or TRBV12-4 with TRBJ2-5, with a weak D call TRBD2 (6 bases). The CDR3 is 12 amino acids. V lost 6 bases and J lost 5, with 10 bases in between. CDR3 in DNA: TGTGCCAGCAGGTGGGACTTCGAGACCCAGTACTTC. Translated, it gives CASRWDFETQYF.

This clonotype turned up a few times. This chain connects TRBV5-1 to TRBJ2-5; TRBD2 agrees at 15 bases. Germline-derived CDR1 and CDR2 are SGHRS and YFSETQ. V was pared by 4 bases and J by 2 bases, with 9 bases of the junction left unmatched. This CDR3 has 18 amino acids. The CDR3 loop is CASSPGLAGGGIQETQYF. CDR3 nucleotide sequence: TGCGCCAGCAGCCCCGGACTAGCGGGAGGGGGAATTCAAGAGACCCAGTACTTC.

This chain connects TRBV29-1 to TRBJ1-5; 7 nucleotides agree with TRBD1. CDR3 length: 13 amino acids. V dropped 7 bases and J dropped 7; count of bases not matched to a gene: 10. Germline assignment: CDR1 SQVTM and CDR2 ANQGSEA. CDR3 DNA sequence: TGCAGCGCCGGGGGAGGGGGCTTGCAGCCCCAGCATTTT. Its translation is CSAGGGGLQPQHF.

CDR3 sequence: CASSQGTGGSNQPQHF. CDR3 DNA sequence: TGTGCCAGCAGCCAAGGGACAGGGGGGAGCAATCAGCCCCAGCATTTT. The chain recombines TRBV3-1 with TRBJ1-5, with 10 positions matching TRBD1. Trimming cost V 1 base and J 1 base; bases outside gene matches: 1. This CDR3 is 16 amino acids long. The V gene's germline CDR1 is LGHDT and CDR2 YNNKEL (reference sequence). Filled out from reference TRBV3-1 and TRBJ1-5, the complete variable domain reads DTAVSQTPKYLVTQMGNDKSIKCEQNLGHDTMYWYKQDSKKFLKIMFSYNNKELIINETVPNRFSPKSPDKAHLNLHINSLELGDSAVYFCASSQGTGGSNQPQHFGDGTRLSIL.

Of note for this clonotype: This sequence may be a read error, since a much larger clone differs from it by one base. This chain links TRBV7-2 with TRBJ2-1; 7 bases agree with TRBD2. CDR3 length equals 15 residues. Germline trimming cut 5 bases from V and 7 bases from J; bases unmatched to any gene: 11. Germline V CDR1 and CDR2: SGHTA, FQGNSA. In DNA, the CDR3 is TGTGCCAGCAGCCTCTTGAGCGGGAAGGATAATGAGCAGTTCTTC. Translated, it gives CASSLLSGKDNEQFF.

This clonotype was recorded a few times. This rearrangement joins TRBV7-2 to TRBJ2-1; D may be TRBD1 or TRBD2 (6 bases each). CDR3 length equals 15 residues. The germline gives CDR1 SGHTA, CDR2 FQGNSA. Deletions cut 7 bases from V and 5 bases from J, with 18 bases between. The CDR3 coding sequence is TGTGCCAGCACCCCCGGGGGCCCGATGAACAATGAGCAGTTCTTC. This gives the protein CASTPGGPMNNEQFF.